This T cell receptor (beta chain) was found in a study of OX40 agonist ivuxolimab in advanced cancers. In terms of the full investigation: The costimulatory receptor OX40 (CD134) was targeted by ivuxolimab, a fully human IgG2 agonistic monoclonal antibody. Intravenous ivuxolimab was administered to patients every 2 weeks at six dose levels: 0.01, 0.1, 0.3, 1.5, 3 and 10 mg/kg. Of the approximately 54 patients in dose escalation, about 20 had hepatocellular carcinoma, some 15 had melanoma, 9 had renal cell carcinoma and 9 had head and neck cancer. A male proportion of 82.7% and a mean age of approximately 58 years, ranging from 23 to 79, were recorded for the dose-escalation cohort. Prior anti-PD-1, anti-PD-L1 or anti-CTLA-4 therapy was permitted, and 30% to 45% of dose-escalation patients had received checkpoint inhibitors. Partial responses were achieved by three dose-escalation patients, of whom one had hepatocellular carcinoma and two had cutaneous melanoma. Peripheral TCRbeta sequencing was intended to test whether TCR sequence diversity was altered and clonal T-cell expansion was caused by ivuxolimab. The paper describes the monotherapy dose-escalation part (N of about 52 patients) of the phase I trial of ivuxolimab.

Notes on this clone: No antigen is known for it. The input lacks base qualities; no much larger clone sits a single base away.

For CDR1 and CDR2, the germline V gene lists SGDLS and YYNGEE. From its cysteine to its phenylalanine, the CDR3 spans 17 amino acids. The CDR3 DNA has 51 bases and is translated from base 1. The V end loses 1 base and the J end loses 0 bases, and a stretch of 14 bases separates them. Patients with a history of autoimmune disease or receiving systemic immunosuppression were excluded from the trial. Peripheral blood for TCR sequencing was drawn from every dose cohort at baseline, at cycle 4 day 1 and at cycle 7 day 1. The samples were taken from a phase I, first-in-human, multicenter, open-label dose-escalation trial of ivuxolimab. Adults with locally advanced or metastatic melanoma, renal cell carcinoma, hepatocellular carcinoma or head and neck squamous cell carcinoma were enrolled in the trial. Before TCR sequencing, CD4+ and CD8+ T cells were separately sorted from peripheral blood. For sequencing of the TCRbeta CDR3 region, genomic DNA was extracted from the sorted cells. TCRbeta CDR3 regions were sequenced using the immunoSEQ Assay. TCRdb took this table from immuneACCESS and kept in-frame rearrangements with V and J called. Such tables lack part of the clones; where checked against another copy, unresolved V genes explain under half of the gap, and the rest is unexplained. This sample has about 100,000 clones in its table, and 90% of those were observed once. Roughly 0.15% of the sample lies in the top ten.

Results the study describes overall, beyond this receptor: Partial responders in the 0.1-3.0 mg/kg groups had among the lowest normalized peripheral clonal expansion, especially among CD8+ T cells. At doses from 0.1 to 3.0 mg/kg, clonal expansion was seen in both CD4+ and CD8+ blood T cells between baseline and week 6. Low levels of normalized T-cell clonal expansion were also seen in some patients who did not respond. Antigen specificity was not determined for the clonally expanded peripheral T cells. After ivuxolimab, expanded clones were on average more numerous among CD8+ T cells than among CD4+ T cells.

This receptor was obtained from an adult with an advanced solid tumor such as melanoma, head and neck, liver or kidney cancer. The rearrangement joined TRBV9 to TRBJ1-3; a tentative D match to TRBD1 spans 5 bases. This specimen was CD4+ or CD8+ T cells sorted from blood, taken in a trial of the OX40 agonist ivuxolimab. The CDR3 has the sequence CASSVSTGDVSGNTIYF. The DNA is TGTGCCAGCAGCGTAAGCACAGGAGACGTCTCTGGAAACACCATATATTTT.